Described below is a single TCR beta chain sequence and its context. This clone's antigen is unknown. No much larger clone exists at a distance of one base, and base qualities are not known. The trial excluded patients who had a history of autoimmune disease or who were on systemic immunosuppression. Peripheral blood for TCR sequencing was collected from all dose cohorts at baseline, on cycle 4 day 1, and on cycle 7 day 1. Samples came from an open-label, multicenter, first-in-human phase I dose-escalation trial of ivuxolimab. Adults with locally advanced or metastatic melanoma, renal cell, hepatocellular, or head and neck squamous cell carcinoma were enrolled in the trial. Before TCR sequencing, CD4+ T cells and CD8+ T cells were sorted from peripheral blood as separate populations. The entry originates in a study of OX40 agonist ivuxolimab in advanced cancers. In terms of the full investigation: Ivuxolimab was a fully human IgG2 agonistic monoclonal antibody targeting the costimulatory receptor OX40 (CD134). In the dose-escalation cohort, about four fifths of patients were male, and the mean age was roughly 56 years with a range of roughly 20 to 79. The purpose of peripheral TCRbeta sequencing was to test whether ivuxolimab changed TCR sequence diversity and led to clonal T-cell expansion. Patients were allowed to have had prior anti-PD-1, anti-PD-L1 or anti-CTLA-4 therapy, and roughly 40% of the dose-escalation patients had been treated with checkpoint inhibitors. Partial responses occurred in three dose-escalation patients: two with cutaneous melanoma and one with hepatocellular carcinoma. Intravenous ivuxolimab was administered to patients every 2 weeks at six dose levels: 0.01, 0.1, 0.3, 1.5, 3 and 10 mg/kg. Of the 50 to 55 patients in dose escalation, 19 had hepatocellular carcinoma, about 15 had melanoma, 9 had renal cell carcinoma and 9 had head and neck cancer. The paper reports the monotherapy dose-escalation portion (N = 52 patients) of the phase I ivuxolimab trial.

V lost 7 bases and J lost 2 bases, and the count of bases not matched to a germline gene is 8. The CDR3 covers 14 residues, taking in both the cysteine and the phenylalanine. Here the CDR3 DNA is all that survives: 42 bases in frame from base 1. The germline V gene (reference sequence) specifies MNHEY as CDR1 and SMNVEV as CDR2. Genomic DNA was extracted from sorted cells for sequencing of the TCRbeta CDR3 region. The immunoSEQ Assay was used to sequence the TCRbeta CDR3 regions. Drawn from immuneACCESS, this table holds only the in-frame rearrangements with V and J called that TCRdb kept. Clones are partly lost; checked studies trace under half to an unresolved V gene and leave the rest unexplained. The sample data list more than 65,000 clones, and roughly 85% of these were observed just once. Jointly, the top ten make up about 0.82% of the sample. Overall study results and their limits: At doses of 0.1 to 3.0 mg/kg, clonal expansion of both CD4+ and CD8+ T cells in blood was seen between baseline and week 6. Partial responders in the 0.1-3.0 mg/kg groups had among the lowest normalized peripheral clonal expansion, especially among CD8+ T cells. The antigen specificity of the clonally expanded peripheral T cells was not determined. After ivuxolimab, more expanded clones were found on average in CD8+ T cells than in CD4+ T cells. Low levels of normalized T-cell clonal expansion were also seen in some nonresponding patients.

The clonotype was recovered from an adult with an advanced solid tumor such as melanoma, head and neck, liver or kidney cancer. The specimen comprised CD4+ or CD8+ T cells sorted from blood, sampled in a trial of the OX40 agonist ivuxolimab. The rearrangement joined TRBV27 to TRBJ2-7, and 7 bases in between align with TRBD1. The CDR3 region has the sequence CASKAPGQPYEQYF. The nucleotide sequence reads TGTGCCAGCAAAGCCCCGGGACAGCCCTACGAGCAGTACTTC.